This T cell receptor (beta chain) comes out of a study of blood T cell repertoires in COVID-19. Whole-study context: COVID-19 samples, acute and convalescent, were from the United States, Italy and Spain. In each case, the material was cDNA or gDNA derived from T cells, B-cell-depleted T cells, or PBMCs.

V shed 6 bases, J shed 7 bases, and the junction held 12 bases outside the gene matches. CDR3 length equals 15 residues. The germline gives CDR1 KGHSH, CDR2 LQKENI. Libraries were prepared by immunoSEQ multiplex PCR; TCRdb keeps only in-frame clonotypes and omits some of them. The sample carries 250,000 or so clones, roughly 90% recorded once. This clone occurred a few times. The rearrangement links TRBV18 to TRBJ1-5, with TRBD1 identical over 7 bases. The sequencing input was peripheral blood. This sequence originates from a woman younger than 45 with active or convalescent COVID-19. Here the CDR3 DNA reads TGTGCCAGCTCCCCAGGACAGGCGAGTGGCCAGCCCCAGCATTTT. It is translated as CASSPGQASGQPQHF.